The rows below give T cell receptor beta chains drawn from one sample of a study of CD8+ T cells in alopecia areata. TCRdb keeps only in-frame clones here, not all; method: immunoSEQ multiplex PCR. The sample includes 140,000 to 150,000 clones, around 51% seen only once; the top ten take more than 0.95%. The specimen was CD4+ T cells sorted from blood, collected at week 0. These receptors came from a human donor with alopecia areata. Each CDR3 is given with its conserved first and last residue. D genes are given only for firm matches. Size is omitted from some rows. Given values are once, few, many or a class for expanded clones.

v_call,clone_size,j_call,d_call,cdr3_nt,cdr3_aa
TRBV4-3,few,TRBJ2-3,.,TGCGCCAGCAGCCAGGTCGGGGAGGACCAGACAGATACGCAGTATTTT,CASSQVGEDQTDTQYF
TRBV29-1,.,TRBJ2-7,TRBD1,TGCAGCGTGGGACAGGGGCCATTCTACGAGCAGTACTTC,CSVGQGPFYEQYF
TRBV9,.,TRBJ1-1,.,TGTGCCAGCAGCGTAGGCGCAGGGGCCGGCACTGAAGCTTTCTTT,CASSVGAGAGTEAFF
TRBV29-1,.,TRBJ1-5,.,TGCAGCGCAATCACCGGGACTAGCAATCAGCCCCAGCATTTT,CSAITGTSNQPQHF
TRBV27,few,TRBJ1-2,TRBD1,TGTGCCAGCAGTTTAACAGGGGGCGGCGCAGCTAACTATGGCTACACCTTC,CASSLTGGGAANYGYTF
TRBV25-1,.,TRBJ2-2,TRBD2,TGTGCCAGCAGTGCGGGAGGGTCCGGGGAGCTGTTTTTT,CASSAGGSGELFF
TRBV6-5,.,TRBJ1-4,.,TGTGCCAGCAGTTCGGGACCGCTTAATGAAAAACTGTTTTTT,CASSSGPLNEKLFF
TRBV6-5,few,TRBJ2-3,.,TGTGCCAGCAGACTTACTCCTCTGGGGGCAGATACGCAGTATTTT,CASRLTPLGADTQYF
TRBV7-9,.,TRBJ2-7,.,TGTGCCAGCAGCTTAGATGGGGGGATCCACGAGCAGTACTTC,CASSLDGGIHEQYF
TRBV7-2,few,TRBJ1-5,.,TGTGCCAGCAGCTTAATTCCGGCAGTGTGGGATCAGCCCCAGCATTTT,CASSLIPAVWDQPQHF
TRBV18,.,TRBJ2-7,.,TGTGCCAGCTCACTACGTACGGCCTACGAGCAGTACTTC,CASSLRTAYEQYF
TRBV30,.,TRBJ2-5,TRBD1,TGTGCCTGGAGTCCCCCGGACAGGGTTCATGAGACCCAGTACTTC,CAWSPPDRVHETQYF
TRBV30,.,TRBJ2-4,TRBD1,TGTGCCTGGAAACAGGGGCCCAACATTCAGTACTTC,CAWKQGPNIQYF
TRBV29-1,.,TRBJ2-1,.,TGCAGCGGGCGGGGACAGAGCTCCTACAATGAGCAGTTCTTC,CSGRGQSSYNEQFF
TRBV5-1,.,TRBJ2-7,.,TGCGCCAGCAGCTCGAGCTCCTACGAGCAGTACTTC,CASSSSSYEQYF
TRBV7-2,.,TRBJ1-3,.,TGTGCCAGCAGGGGACTAGGGGAGGGAAACACCATATATTTT,CASRGLGEGNTIYF
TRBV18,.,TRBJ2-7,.,TGTGCCAGCTCACATGTGCCCGGGCAGGGGAATTACGAGCAGTACTTC,CASSHVPGQGNYEQYF